The T cell receptor beta chain under discussion was sequenced for a study of PD-L1 blockade in urothelial cancer (TCRdb year 2017). Regarding the research as a whole: Therapy was started at some point between 2013 and 2015 for all patients, and atezolizumab 1,200 mg was administered intravenously every 3 weeks. Twenty-nine patients had pretreatment blood TCR-seq, about 25 had at least one posttreatment blood collection, and about 25 had tumor TCR-seq. An exploratory multi-omic analysis was conducted of the somatic, immune and clinical correlates of response to PD-L1 blockade with atezolizumab in urothelial cancer. Pretreatment tumor samples, along with matched peripheral blood collected serially before and after atezolizumab treatment, underwent TCR sequencing. In the same patients, pretreatment tumors underwent whole exome sequencing and RNA sequencing in addition to TCR sequencing. Durable clinical benefit was defined as a progression-free survival longer than 6 months, and TCR features were additionally tested against progression-free survival and overall survival. About 90% of the roughly 29 patients were males with bladder-origin urothelial cancer, and about 60% of the roughly 30 reported a prior smoking history. An ECOG performance status of 0 or 1 was recorded for the patients, and 0 to 3 prior chemotherapy regimens had been received by the patients. Blood samples were analyzed 3 weeks after the start of treatment (second dose) and 6 weeks after the start of treatment. Durable clinical benefit was achieved by nine patients but not by the remaining 20. Blood samples gave median yields of about 150,000 T cells and more than 80,000 unique TCRs, along with a median clonality of around 0.08. Broader findings and caveats from the paper: Among patients with durable benefit, tumor-associated TCR clones showed greater expansion in peripheral blood 3 weeks after treatment started (n = 22, p = 0.022). Because the sample size was small (n ≈ 27) and many exploratory analyses were performed, the results are intended to be hypothesis-generating. A pretreatment peripheral blood TCR clonality below the median was linked to improved progression-free and overall survival.

The cohort included roughly 29 patients with locally advanced or metastatic urothelial carcinoma who were treated at Memorial Sloan Kettering on a trial protocol. Peripheral blood mononuclear cells were collected from each patient pretreatment and during treatment, giving between 1 and 8 total time points per patient. The Qiagen DNeasy Blood extraction kit was used to purify genomic DNA from total PBMCs and tumor samples. PBMCs were collected pretreatment and during treatment, and were isolated and stored as previously described. CDR1 SGHRS and CDR2 YFSETQ were looked up in the germline V gene. V was cut back by 4 bases and J by 4 bases, leaving a gap of 11 bases between them. Its CDR3 holds 13 amino acids, cysteine through phenylalanine. The CDR3 DNA has 39 bases and is translated from base 1. Regarding this clone: What this receptor recognizes is not known. Per-base quality was not reported, and no clone a single base away is much larger than it.

Synthetic TCR analog templates were spiked into each PCR so that absolute template abundance could be estimated from read counts. TCRbeta CDR3 regions were amplified from genomic DNA with bias-controlled V and J gene primers using the immunoSEQ assay. Rearranged TCRbeta segments were sequenced at approximately 20X coverage. Processing in the source paper ran as follows. Sequencing errors were corrected by clustering, and CDR3s were annotated against IMGT so that V, D and J genes could be assigned. Downstream analyses used only productive TCRbeta rearrangements, leaving out any out-of-frame or stop-codon sequences. Clonality was computed as one minus Shannon entropy normalized by the log of the number of unique productive sequences. Clones differing between time points or between blood and tumor were identified by Fisher's exact test with Benjamini-Hochberg correction at adjusted p below 0.01. The clones in this table, taken by TCRdb from immuneACCESS, are in-frame only. Not every clone is retained; where verified, under half of the shortfall comes from an unresolved V gene, and the cause of the rest is unknown. V and J calls and clone size are copied from that table; D and trimming were computed from the DNA. Across this sample there are roughly 29,000 clones, with around 80% seen only once. The top ten constitute just over 2% of the sample.

This clonotype originated in a man aged 50 or older with urothelial cancer. The chain uses TRBV5-1 and TRBJ1-2, with a weak D call of TRBD1 (6 bases match). Source: PBMCs, taken around atezolizumab (anti-PD-L1) treatment. The CDR3 here reads CASSRTGLYGYTF. The nucleotide sequence reads as follows: TGCGCCAGCAGCCGAACAGGGCTCTATGGCTACACCTTC. With the rest looked up from the reference TRBV5-1 and TRBJ1-2 genes rather than sequenced, the full variable domain is KAGVTQTPRYLIKTRGQQVTLSCSPISGHRSVSWYQQTPGQGLQFLFEYFSETQRNKGNFPGRFSGRQFSNSRSEMNVSTLELGDSALYLCASSRTGLYGYTFGSGTRLTVV.